The present entry profiles one TCR beta chain with its context. It has no known antigen specificity. The input lacks base qualities; no much larger clone sits a single base away. This sample is part of a study of cytomegalovirus exposure and HLA in healthy donors (dated 2017 in TCRdb). In terms of the full investigation: According to a later analysis, one platform produced both the 100 to 150 validation repertoires and the 620 or so repertoires of the first cohort. Along with the approximately 600-subject first cohort, a separate validation cohort of over a hundred different subjects was used. The study combined high-throughput TCR immunosequencing, statistical association of individual TCRs with disease status, and machine learning to predict cytomegalovirus infection status. The study aimed to test whether cataloging public T cell receptors could reveal signatures of past pathogen exposure.

The germline V gene encodes CDR1 ENHRY and CDR2 SYGVKD. The CDR3 measures 15 amino acids from cysteine to phenylalanine. The DNA shown is the 45-base CDR3, in frame from base 1. Trimming takes 0 bases off V and 4 bases off J; junction bases not matched to a gene: 6. Overall results and qualifications from the work: A few of the identified cytomegalovirus-associated TCR beta chains were confirmed in vitro to be specific for cytomegalovirus antigens. The validation cohort had no HLA typing available for a later analysis, so co-occurrence within that cohort was assessed over all 120 or so repertoires. Across donors, most TCR sequences were observed very rarely, whereas some public TCRs were present in many individuals. The classifier was reported to diagnose cytomegalovirus status with high specificity and sensitivity in both the original cohort and the validation cohort. The authors suggested that the approach could potentially be generalized to other disease states and immunological phenotypes. The study gave a list of 150 to 200 TCR beta chains associated with cytomegalovirus. A later analysis found that TCRs clustered in the first cohort also tended to co-occur in the roughly 110 validation repertoires, with more than 90% of cluster scores above 0.

Library construction relied on the immunoSEQ multiplex PCR assay. The paper's processing steps were these. A statistical classification framework was built to diagnose cytomegalovirus status from the catalog of TCR beta chain sequences. This is the immuneACCESS table as TCRdb keeps it, with only in-frame sequences that have V and J called. A part of the clones is gone; compared with another copy, unresolved V genes explain less than half, and the rest is unexplained. V and J calls and clone size follow that table, whereas D and trimming were derived from the DNA. The sample includes around 58,000 clones, with approximately 90% observed a single time. The ten top clones hold around 1.7% of the sample. Donors formed part of the validation cohort, which comprised 120 subjects and was distinct from the first cohort of under 750 subjects.

This TCR was sampled from a woman between 18 and 30 years old in good health and CMV-seronegative. The sequenced material came from PBMCs. Recombination connected TRBV10-3 to TRBJ2-7, with 7 junctional bases fitting TRBD2. CDR3 loop: CAISESSGPIYEQYF. The DNA reads TGTGCCATCAGTGAGTCTAGCGGGCCTATATACGAGCAGTACTTC.